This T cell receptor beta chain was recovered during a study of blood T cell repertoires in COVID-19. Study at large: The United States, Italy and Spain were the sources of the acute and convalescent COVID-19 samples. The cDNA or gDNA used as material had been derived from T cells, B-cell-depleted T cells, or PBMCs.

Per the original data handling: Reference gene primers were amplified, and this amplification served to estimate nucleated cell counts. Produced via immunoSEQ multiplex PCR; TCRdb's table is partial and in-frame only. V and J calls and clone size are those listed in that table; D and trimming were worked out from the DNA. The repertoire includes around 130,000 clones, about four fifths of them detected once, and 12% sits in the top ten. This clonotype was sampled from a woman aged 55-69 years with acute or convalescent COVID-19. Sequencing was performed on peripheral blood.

Here the CDR3 DNA reads TGCGCCAGCAGCTTGGGGACAGCGAACACTGAAGCTTTCTTT. This encodes CASSLGTANTEAFF. This chain uses TRBV5-1 with TRBJ1-1; D may be TRBD1 (6 bases). This CDR3 comprises 14 residues. CDR1 is SGHRS and CDR2 is YFSETQ in the germline V gene. V lost 0 bases, J lost 1 base, and 7 bases lay in between.